This T cell receptor beta chain was found in a study of blood T cell repertoires in COVID-19. Across the whole study: Spain, Italy and the United States supplied samples that represented acute and convalescent COVID-19. Sources were T cells, B-cell-depleted T cells, or PBMCs; the material itself was cDNA or gDNA.

Original methodology: Estimation of nucleated cell counts relied on the amplification of reference gene primers. Here immunoSEQ multiplex PCR was the method, and the copy in TCRdb shows in-frame clones only, minus some. V and J calls plus clone size are reproduced from that table; the DNA served to infer D and trimming. The table lists around 66,000 clones, approximately 89% of them singletons. The ends were cut back, 4 bases at V and 9 bases at J, with 16 bases in the middle. The germline V gene encodes CDR1 LGHNA and CDR2 YSLEER. This CDR3 comprises 14 residues. Input material: peripheral blood. The clonotype comes from a man aged 55 to 69 with acute or convalescent COVID-19. V usage is TRBV4-3 and J usage is TRBJ2-1; weak D call: TRBD1 (6 bases). The CDR3 protein is CASSRDTRAGEQFF. CDR3 nucleotides: TGCGCCAGCAGCCGGGACACAAGGGCGGGTGAGCAGTTCTTC.